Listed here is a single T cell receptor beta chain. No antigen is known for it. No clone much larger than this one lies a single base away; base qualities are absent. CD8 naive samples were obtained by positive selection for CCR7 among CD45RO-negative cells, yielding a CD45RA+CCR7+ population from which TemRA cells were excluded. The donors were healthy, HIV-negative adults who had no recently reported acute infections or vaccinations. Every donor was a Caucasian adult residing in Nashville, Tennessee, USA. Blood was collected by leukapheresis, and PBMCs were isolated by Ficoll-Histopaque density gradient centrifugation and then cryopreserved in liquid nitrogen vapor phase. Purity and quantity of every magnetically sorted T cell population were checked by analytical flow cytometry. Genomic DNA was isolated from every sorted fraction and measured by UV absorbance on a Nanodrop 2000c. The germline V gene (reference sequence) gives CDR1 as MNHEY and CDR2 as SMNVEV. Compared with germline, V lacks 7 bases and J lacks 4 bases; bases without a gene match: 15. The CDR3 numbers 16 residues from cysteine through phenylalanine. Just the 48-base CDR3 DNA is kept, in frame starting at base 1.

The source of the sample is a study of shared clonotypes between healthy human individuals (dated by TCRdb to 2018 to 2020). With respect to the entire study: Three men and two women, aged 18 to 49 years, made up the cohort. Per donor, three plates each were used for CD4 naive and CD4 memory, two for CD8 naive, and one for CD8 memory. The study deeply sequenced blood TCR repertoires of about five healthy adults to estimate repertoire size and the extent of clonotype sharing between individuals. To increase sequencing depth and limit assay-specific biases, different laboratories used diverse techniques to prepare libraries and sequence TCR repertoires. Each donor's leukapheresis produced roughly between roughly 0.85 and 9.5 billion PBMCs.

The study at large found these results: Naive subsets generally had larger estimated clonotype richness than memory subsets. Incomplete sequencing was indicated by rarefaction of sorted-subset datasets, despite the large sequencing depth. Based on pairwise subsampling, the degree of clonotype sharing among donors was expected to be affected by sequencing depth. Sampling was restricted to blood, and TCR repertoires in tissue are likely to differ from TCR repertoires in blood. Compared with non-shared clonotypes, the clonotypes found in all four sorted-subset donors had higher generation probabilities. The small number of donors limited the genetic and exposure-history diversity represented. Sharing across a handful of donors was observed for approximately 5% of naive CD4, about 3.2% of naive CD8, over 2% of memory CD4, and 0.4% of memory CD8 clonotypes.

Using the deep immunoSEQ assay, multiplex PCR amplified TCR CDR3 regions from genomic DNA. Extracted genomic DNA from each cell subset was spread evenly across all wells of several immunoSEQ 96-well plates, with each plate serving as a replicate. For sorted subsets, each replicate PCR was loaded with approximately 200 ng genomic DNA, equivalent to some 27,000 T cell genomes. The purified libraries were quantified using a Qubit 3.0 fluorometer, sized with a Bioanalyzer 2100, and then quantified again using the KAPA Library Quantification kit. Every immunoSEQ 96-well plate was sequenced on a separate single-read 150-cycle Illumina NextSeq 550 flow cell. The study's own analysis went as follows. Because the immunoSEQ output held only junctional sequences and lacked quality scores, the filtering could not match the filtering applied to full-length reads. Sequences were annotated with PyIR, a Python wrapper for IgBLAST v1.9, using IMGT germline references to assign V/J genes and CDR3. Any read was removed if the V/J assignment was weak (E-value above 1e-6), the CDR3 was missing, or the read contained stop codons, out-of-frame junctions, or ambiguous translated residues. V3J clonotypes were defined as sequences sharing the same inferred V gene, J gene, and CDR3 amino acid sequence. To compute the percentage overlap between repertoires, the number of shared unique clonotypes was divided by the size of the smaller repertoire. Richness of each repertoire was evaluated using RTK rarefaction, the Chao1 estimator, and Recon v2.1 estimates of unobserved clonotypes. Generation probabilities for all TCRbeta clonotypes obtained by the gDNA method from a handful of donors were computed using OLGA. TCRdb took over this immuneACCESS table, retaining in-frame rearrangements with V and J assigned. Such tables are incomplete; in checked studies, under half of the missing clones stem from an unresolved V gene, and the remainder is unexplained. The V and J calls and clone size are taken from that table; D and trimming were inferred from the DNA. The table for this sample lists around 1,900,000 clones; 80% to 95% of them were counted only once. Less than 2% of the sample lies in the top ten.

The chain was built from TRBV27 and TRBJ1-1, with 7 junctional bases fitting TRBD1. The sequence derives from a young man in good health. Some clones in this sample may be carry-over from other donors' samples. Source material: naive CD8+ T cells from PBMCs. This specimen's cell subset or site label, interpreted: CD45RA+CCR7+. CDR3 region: CASNPSPRQGFTEAFF. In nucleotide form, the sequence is TGTGCCAGCAATCCGTCCCCTCGACAGGGATTCACTGAAGCTTTCTTT.